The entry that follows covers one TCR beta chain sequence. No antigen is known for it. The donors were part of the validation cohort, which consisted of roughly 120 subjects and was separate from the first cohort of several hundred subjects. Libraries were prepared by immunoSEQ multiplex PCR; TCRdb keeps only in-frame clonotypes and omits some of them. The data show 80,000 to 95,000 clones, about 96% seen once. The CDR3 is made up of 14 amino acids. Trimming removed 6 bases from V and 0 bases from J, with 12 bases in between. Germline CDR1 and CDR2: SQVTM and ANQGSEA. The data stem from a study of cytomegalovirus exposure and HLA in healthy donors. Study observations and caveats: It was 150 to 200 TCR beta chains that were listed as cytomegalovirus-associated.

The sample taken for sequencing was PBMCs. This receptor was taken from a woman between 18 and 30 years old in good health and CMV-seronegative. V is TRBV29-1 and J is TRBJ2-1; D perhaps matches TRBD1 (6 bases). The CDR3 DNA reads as TGCAGCGTAGAGGACAGCAGCTCCTACAATGAGCAGTTCTTC. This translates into CSVEDSSSYNEQFF.